These 27 T cell receptor beta chains were all obtained from the same sample, sequenced in a study of T cell responses to AZD1222 COVID-19 vaccine. Profiled with immunoSEQ multiplex PCR; TCRdb holds only in-frame clones, not every one. The sample lists 85,000 to 120,000 clones; 84% were seen once. Sequenced here: peripheral blood, sampled on day 0 of AZD1222 vaccination. The receptors stem from an adult in good health.

The gene calls are TRBV7-2 and TRBJ1-5; D is perhaps TRBD1 (5 bases). Germline values: CDR1 SGHTA, CDR2 FQGNSA. V lost 5 bases, J lost 2 bases, and 10 bases lay in between. This CDR3 region has 14 residues. The CDR3 loop is CASSLWGGNQPQHF. The CDR3 nucleotides read TGTGCCAGCAGCCTATGGGGGGGCAATCAGCCCCAGCATTTT.

This chain connects TRBV9 to TRBJ1-5; D is ambiguous. Germline V CDR1 and CDR2: SGDLS, YYNGEE. This CDR3 has 14 amino acids. V gave up 2 bases and J gave up 2 bases, with 8 bases separating them. For the CDR3, the DNA is TGTGCCAGCAGCGTTGGAAATCGCAATCAGCCCCAGCATTTT. Its translation is CASSVGNRNQPQHF.

The chain links TRBV27 to TRBJ2-5; D remains unclear. This CDR3 is built from 12 residues. Germline CDR1 and CDR2: MNHEY and SMNVEV (reference sequence). V shed 2 bases and J shed 3 bases, with 4 bases lying between them. The CDR3 coding sequence is TGTGCCAGCAGTTTAAAAGAAGAGACCCAGTACTTC. This gives the protein CASSLKEETQYF.

This sequence joins TRBV30 and TRBJ1-3, with unresolved D. V lost 3 bases, J lost 9 bases, and 9 bases lay in between. The CDR3 totals 11 residues. Germline loops: CDR1 GTSNPN, CDR2 SVGIG (reference sequence). In nucleotides, the CDR3 is TGTGCCTGGAGATGGGGTGGCACCATATATTTT. It is translated as CAWRWGGTIYF.

The chain carries TRBV6-5 and TRBJ2-7; 7 bases are shared with TRBD1. This CDR3 has 13 amino acids. V lost 2 bases and J lost 3; bases outside the gene matches: 1. The germline gives CDR1 MNHEY, CDR2 SVGAGI. Here the CDR3 DNA reads TGTGCCAGCAGTTACCACAGGGGCTACGAGCAGTACTTC. This encodes CASSYHRGYEQYF.

Only one count was recorded for this clone. V and J are TRBV7-8 and TRBJ1-2, with D perhaps matching TRBD1 (5 bases). The CDR3 is made up of 15 amino acids. V dropped 1 base and J dropped 4 bases, with 13 bases sitting between them. Looked up from germline, CDR1 is SGHVS and CDR2 is FQNEAQ. CDR3: CASSLGRGDRYGYTF. The CDR3 DNA follows: TGTGCCAGCAGCTTAGGGAGAGGGGACCGCTATGGCTACACCTTC.

This sequence joins TRBV24-1 and TRBJ2-1, with TRBD2 as a possible D gene (6 bases). V was clipped by 9 bases and J by 5 bases, with 16 bases between them. Germline CDR1 KGHDR, CDR2 SFDVKD. The CDR3 contains 14 residues. The CDR3 loop is CATGVRGNHNEQFF. The CDR3 nucleotides are TGTGCCACCGGGGTGCGGGGAAACCACAATGAGCAGTTCTTC.

This chain joins TRBV28 and TRBJ1-2; D is uncertain. Trimming took off 5 bases at V and 5 bases at J, with 15 bases between the two ends. Germline V gives CDR1 MDHEN, CDR2 SYDVKM. The CDR3 extends over 14 amino acids. As DNA, the CDR3 is TGTGCCAGCAGTACAATACGACGGACTTATGGCTACACCTTC. As protein: CASSTIRRTYGYTF.

As for this clone: The same CDR3 is also encoded by other DNA sequences in this sample. The chain is built from TRBV3-1 (or the pseudogene TRBV3-2) and TRBJ2-2; D is ambiguous. With 1 base removed from V and 5 bases from J, the gap between germline ends came to 2 bases. CDR1 and CDR2 from the germline V gene are LGHDT and YNNKEL (reference sequence). The CDR3 runs to 12 residues. The CDR3 protein is CASSQGTGELFF. CDR3 nucleotide sequence: TGTGCCAGCAGCCAAGGGACCGGGGAGCTGTTTTTT.

J is TRBJ1-6 and V is TRBV9; D is undetermined. V shed 2 bases and J shed 9 bases, with 12 bases lying between them. Germline V gene data show CDR1 as SGDLS and CDR2 as YYNGEE. There are 14 residues in the CDR3. The CDR3 DNA follows: TGTGCCAGCAGCGTGAGTCAGGACCGTTCACCCCTCCACTTT. Residues: CASSVSQDRSPLHF.

The V and J genes are TRBV5-1 and TRBJ2-1; 7 bases fit TRBD2. Germline V gives CDR1 SGHRS, CDR2 YFSETQ. J lost 0 bases, V lost 4 bases, and 4 bases had no gene match. CDR3 size: 15 residues. This CDR3 reads CASSQSGTSYNEQFF. Written as DNA, the CDR3 is TGCGCCAGCAGCCAAAGCGGGACCTCCTACAATGAGCAGTTCTTC.

The chain uses TRBV5-5 and TRBJ2-1, with 7 bases that match TRBD2. The germline V gene has CDR1 SGHKS and CDR2 YYEKEE (reference sequence). V shed 0 bases and J 5 bases; nucleotides not matched to a gene: 2. The CDR3 has 14 amino acids. CDR3 residues: CASSLERGNNEQFF. CDR3 DNA sequence: TGTGCCAGCAGCTTGGAGCGGGGAAACAATGAGCAGTTCTTC.

The chain carries TRBV6-5 and TRBJ1-1; D might be TRBD1 (6 bases). V dropped 8 bases and J dropped 1 base, with 11 bases sitting between them. This CDR3 has 13 residues. The germline gives CDR1 MNHEY, CDR2 SVGAGI. CDR3 DNA sequence: TGTGCCAGCTTGCGGGGACAGAACACTGAAGCTTTCTTT. Its translation: CASLRGQNTEAFF.

The V call is TRBV4-1, the J call TRBJ1-3; D call uncertain. Germline CDR1 is MGHRA and CDR2 is YSYEKL. The CDR3 is 15 amino acids. The V gene lost 3 bases and the J gene lost 2 bases, with 11 bases spanning the gap. CDR3 amino acids: CASSQRVVAGNTIYF. CDR3 DNA sequence: TGCGCCAGCAGCCAGCGTGTAGTTGCTGGAAACACCATATATTTT.

This chain uses TRBV10-1 with TRBJ1-1, with 9 nucleotides matching TRBD1. Per the germline V gene, CDR1 is WNHNN and CDR2 is SYGVQD (reference sequence). After removal of 6 bases from V and 6 bases from J, the junction contained 8 bases not matched to a gene. The CDR3 is 14 amino acids. CDR3 in amino acids: CASRAGTGSAEAFF. DNA of the CDR3: TGCGCCAGCAGGGCCGGGACAGGGAGTGCTGAAGCTTTCTTT.

The chain carries TRBV5-1 and TRBJ1-4, with D possibly matching TRBD1 (5 bases). The CDR3 has 14 residues. The ends were cut back, 2 bases at V and 5 bases at J, with 10 bases in the middle. CDR1 and CDR2 from the germline V gene are SGHRS and YFSETQ. The CDR3 sequence is CASSLEGANEKLFF. Here the CDR3 DNA reads TGCGCCAGCAGCTTAGAAGGGGCCAATGAAAAACTGTTTTTT.

V usage is TRBV19 and J usage is TRBJ1-1, with TRBD1 identical over 7 bases. Trimming at V came to 7 bases and at J to 0 bases, leaving 5 bases not matched to a gene. The germline V gene encodes CDR1 LNHDA and CDR2 SQIVND (reference sequence). CDR3 size: 14 residues. CDR3 loop: CASNYRGMNTEAFF. CDR3 bases: TGTGCCAGTAACTACAGGGGAATGAACACTGAAGCTTTCTTT.

The genes are TRBV10-3 and TRBJ2-7, with 11 bases lining up with TRBD2. The V gene end was trimmed by 5 bases and the J gene end by 6 bases; junction bases not matched to a gene: 9. This CDR3 contains 15 residues. The germline CDR1 and CDR2 sequences are ENHRY and SYGVKD. The CDR3 spells CAISPSGGQRTEQYV. The CDR3 DNA sequence: TGTGCCATCAGTCCTAGCGGGGGGCAACGGACCGAGCAGTACGTC.

The chain combines TRBV3-1 (or the pseudogene TRBV3-2) with TRBJ1-5; the match to TRBD1 covers 8 bases. Germline V gene sequence: CDR1 LGHDT, CDR2 YNNKEL (reference sequence). Trimming removed 5 bases from V and 7 bases from J; junction bases left unmatched: 7. The CDR3 is 14 residues long. The chain's CDR3 is CASSWTGKDQPQHF. Written as DNA, the CDR3 is TGTGCCAGCAGCTGGACAGGGAAAGACCAGCCCCAGCATTTT.

The chain uses TRBV7-9 and TRBJ2-7; D is ambiguous. This CDR3 region has 15 residues. V lost 1 base and J 5 bases, leaving 15 bases between the germline ends. Per germline, CDR1 SEHNR and CDR2 FQNEAQ (reference sequence). The CDR3 DNA follows: TGTGCCAGCAGCTTAGGACTGACCCATGGGGACGAGCAGTACTTC. Its translation: CASSLGLTHGDEQYF.

This chain connects TRBV27 to TRBJ1-6; D is unresolved. CDR1 and CDR2 from the germline V gene are MNHEY and SMNVEV (reference sequence). V shed 4 bases and J shed 1 base, with 11 bases lying between them. The CDR3 is made up of 16 amino acids. The CDR3 is CASSSLTGSYNSPLHF. The DNA of the CDR3 is TGTGCCAGCAGTTCCCTGACCGGTTCCTATAATTCACCCCTCCACTTT.

The J gene is TRBJ2-7, the V gene TRBV7-9, with D tentatively TRBD2 (5 bases). V lost 5 bases and J lost 7, with 18 bases in between. Germline V gives CDR1 SEHNR, CDR2 FQNEAQ (reference sequence). This CDR3 contains 14 residues. CDR3 bases: TGTGCCAGCAGCGATCATATGGCCTCGGGGGAGCAGTACTTC. It codes for CASSDHMASGEQYF.

This sequence joins TRBV5-8 and TRBJ1-2; a weak D match, TRBD1 (5 bases). Looked up from germline, CDR1 is SGHTS and CDR2 is YDEGEE. This CDR3 has 12 amino acids. V was pared by 2 bases and J by 8 bases, with 10 bases between. This CDR3 reads CASSFRGGGYTF. The CDR3 region has the DNA TGTGCCAGCAGCTTCCGGGGGGGAGGCTACACCTTC.

The chain uses TRBV20-1 and TRBJ1-1; tentatively, D is TRBD1 (6 bases). V was clipped by 6 bases and J by 10 bases, with 15 bases between them. The CDR3 spans 11 residues. CDR1 is DFQATT, CDR2 SNEGSKA, per germline (reference sequence). The CDR3 bases are TGCAGTGCCCTACAGGGTTCAAGAGCTTTCTTT. It codes for CSALQGSRAFF.

This clone has just one count. This rearrangement joins TRBV4-1 to TRBJ1-5; maybe TRBD1 (5 bases). CDR3 length: 13 residues. The germline V gene encodes CDR1 MGHRA and CDR2 YSYEKL. V was pared by 5 bases and J by 6 bases, with 11 bases between. The CDR3 is CASSDIGVQPQHF. The CDR3 nucleotides are TGCGCCAGCAGCGATATAGGGGTTCAGCCCCAGCATTTT.

This chain connects TRBV9 to TRBJ1-2, with 7 positions matching TRBD1. The J segment lost 8 bases and the V segment lost 6 bases, leaving 13 bases of the junction unmatched. This CDR3 is 14 amino acids long. From germline, CDR1 is SGDLS and CDR2 YYNGEE. In DNA, the CDR3 is TGTGCCAGCACCTTGGAAGGCAGGGGGGGCGGCTACACCTTC. Its protein product is CASTLEGRGGGYTF.

V and J are TRBV24-1 and TRBJ2-1; D gene ambiguous. This CDR3 is 15 amino acids long. V dropped 4 bases and J dropped 1 base, with 10 bases sitting between them. CDR1 and CDR2 from the germline V gene are KGHDR and SFDVKD. The CDR3 is CATSDVAISYNEQFF. The CDR3 coding sequence is TGTGCCACCAGTGACGTAGCCATTTCCTACAATGAGCAGTTCTTC.